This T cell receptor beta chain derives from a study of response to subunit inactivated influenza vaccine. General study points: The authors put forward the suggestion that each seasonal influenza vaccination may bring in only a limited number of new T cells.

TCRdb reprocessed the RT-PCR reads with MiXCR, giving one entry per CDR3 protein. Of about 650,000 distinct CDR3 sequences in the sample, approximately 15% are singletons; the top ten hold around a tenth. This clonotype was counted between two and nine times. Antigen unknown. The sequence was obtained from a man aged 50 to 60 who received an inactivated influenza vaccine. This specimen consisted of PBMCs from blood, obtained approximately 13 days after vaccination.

CDR3 sequence: CSARDAGSIYGYTF. The CDR3 DNA sequence: TGCAGTGCTAGAGATGCAGGCAGCATCTATGGCTACACCTTC. The rearrangement uses TRBV20-1 and TRBJ1-2; D unclear. The germline V gene encodes CDR1 DFQATT and CDR2 SNEGSKA (reference sequence). V lost 0 bases and J lost 4, with 12 bases in between. The CDR3 consists of 14 residues.